These 24 T cell receptor beta chains came from one sample sequenced in a study of CD8 T cells in ankylosing spondylitis. TCRdb called the 5' RACE reads again in MiXCR, with one record for every CDR3 protein. The sample shows under 200,000 distinct CDR3 sequences, 13% of them seen only once. The sample comprised blood, either unsorted or a sorted T cell fraction (not recorded which). These receptors were taken from a female donor with ankylosing spondylitis or in good health (not recorded which).

As for this clonotype: It may be a read error: a sequence one base away is much more abundant. As DNA, the CDR3 is TGTGCCATCAGTGAGTCTAGGGAAAAACTGTTTTTT. The encoded protein is CAISESREKLFF. The chain couples TRBV10-3 to TRBJ1-4; D ambiguous. The CDR3 extends over 12 amino acids. Germline V gene sequence: CDR1 ENHRY, CDR2 SYGVKD. V dropped 0 bases and J dropped 8 bases, with 4 bases sitting between them.

This clonotype was seen repeatedly, ten times or more. J is TRBJ2-5 and V is TRBV7-3, with 9 bases that match TRBD2. With V trimmed by 5 bases and J by 4 bases, 11 bases remained unmatched. From germline, CDR1 is SGHTA and CDR2 FQGTGA. CDR3 length equals 16 residues. CDR3 nucleotides: TGTGCCAGCAGCAAAGGGTTAGCGGGAGTGGGAGAGACCCAGTACTTC. Translated, it gives CASSKGLAGVGETQYF.

This clonotype has a count of ten or more. V and J are TRBV2 and TRBJ2-2; TRBD2 aligns across 9 bases. V shed 7 bases and J 8 bases; nucleotides not matched to a gene: 11. The CDR3 has 15 amino acids. Germline lookup yields CDR1 SNHLY and CDR2 FYNNEI. CDR3 amino acids: CASNRREGRTGELFF. In nucleotides, the CDR3 is TGTGCCAGCAATCGGCGGGAGGGAAGGACGGGGGAGCTGTTTTTT. Filled out from reference TRBV2 and TRBJ2-2, the complete variable domain reads EPEVTQTPSHQVTQMGQEVILRCVPISNHLYFYWYRQILGQKVEFLVSFYNNEISEKSEIFDDQFSVERPDGSNFTLKIRSTKLEDSAMYFCASNRREGRTGELFFGEGSRLTVL.

This clonotype has at least ten counts. This rearrangement joins TRBV5-1 to TRBJ2-7; D uncertain. CDR3 length: 14 residues. Between the trimmed V and J ends, which lost 0 bases and 3 bases, there was a span of 10 bases. In germline, CDR1 is SGHRS, CDR2 YFSETQ. The CDR3 reads CASSLESGGYEQYF. In DNA, the CDR3 is TGCGCCAGCAGCTTGGAGTCAGGCGGCTACGAGCAGTACTTC.

This clonotype was counted at least ten times. V and J are TRBV30 and TRBJ1-5; 7 bases fit TRBD1. Germline V lookup: CDR1 GTSNPN, CDR2 SVGIG (reference sequence). Trimming at V came to 1 base and at J to 0 bases, leaving 9 bases not matched to a gene. The length of the CDR3 is 17 residues. CDR3 bases: TGTGCCTGGAGTGCGGGACAGCAAACTTATAGCAATCAGCCCCAGCATTTT. Amino acids: CAWSAGQQTYSNQPQHF.

This clonotype has ten or more counts. V is TRBV7-9 and J is TRBJ2-7; 8 bases match TRBD2. The CDR3 runs to 16 residues. V shed 4 bases, J shed 0 bases, and the junction held 8 bases outside the gene matches. Germline V gene data show CDR1 as SEHNR and CDR2 as FQNEAQ (reference sequence). The CDR3 loop reads CASSSPTSGRSYEQYF. The CDR3 DNA sequence: TGTGCCAGCAGCTCCCCTACTAGCGGTCGCTCCTACGAGCAGTACTTC.

The table lists this clonotype with a few counts. The gene calls are TRBV7-2 and TRBJ1-2; the D is unclear. V dropped 5 bases and J dropped 7 bases, with 11 bases sitting between them. Germline loops: CDR1 SGHTA, CDR2 FQGNSA. CDR3 length: 12 residues. The CDR3 coding sequence is TGTGCCAGCAGCCCCCCCGTGGGTGGCTACACCTTC. Residues: CASSPPVGGYTF.

This chain connects TRBV4-3 to TRBJ2-3, with TRBD2 matching 10 bases. Germline assignment: CDR1 LGHNA and CDR2 YSLEER. V shed 4 bases and J 6 bases; nucleotides not matched to a gene: 10. There are 16 residues in the CDR3. CDR3 amino acids: CASSLRAGGPSDTQYF. The CDR3 nucleotides read TGCGCCAGCAGCCTCCGAGCGGGAGGGCCGTCGGATACGCAGTATTTT.

This clonotype was observed a handful of times. This rearrangement joins TRBV7-3 to TRBJ2-3; D may be TRBD1 (5 bases). V gave up 8 bases and J gave up 10 bases, with 16 bases separating them. This CDR3 has 12 residues. The germline CDR1 and CDR2 sequences are SGHTA and FQGTGA. The CDR3 here is CASGHSGRPQYF. CDR3 nucleotide sequence: TGTGCCAGCGGACACTCAGGGCGCCCGCAGTATTTT.

Many counts were recorded for this clonotype. The chain is built from TRBV6-1 and TRBJ2-7; 10 positions agree with TRBD1. Germline-derived CDR1 and CDR2 are MNHNS and SASEGT. Germline trimming cut 6 bases from V and 6 bases from J; bases unmatched to any gene: 5. The CDR3 runs to 13 residues. The CDR3 loop reads CASRWTGGGEQYF. CDR3 in DNA: TGTGCCAGCAGATGGACAGGGGGGGGCGAGCAGTACTTC.

This clonotype came up many times. The CDR3 reads CASSPDPSGETYEQYF. In nucleotides, the CDR3 is TGTGCCAGCAGTCCAGATCCTAGCGGGGAAACCTACGAGCAGTACTTC. This chain joins TRBV27 and TRBJ2-7; 9 nucleotides agree with TRBD2. Germline CDR1 is MNHEY and CDR2 is SMNVEV (reference sequence). V trimming: 5 bases; J trimming: 2 bases; junction bases outside the gene matches: 10. This CDR3 is built from 16 residues.

V usage is TRBV5-1 and J usage is TRBJ2-7; 8 bases agree with TRBD1. CDR1 is SGHRS, CDR2 YFSETQ, per germline. The J segment lost 5 bases and the V segment lost 4 bases, leaving 11 bases of the junction unmatched. This CDR3 comprises 15 residues. CDR3 amino acids: CASSPGQGSFHEQYF. The DNA of the CDR3 is TGCGCCAGCAGCCCCGGACAGGGTAGCTTCCACGAGCAGTACTTC.

This clonotype was seen ten or more times. This rearrangement joins TRBV12-3 or TRBV12-4 to TRBJ1-1; 8 bases align to TRBD1. The CDR3 extends over 14 amino acids. With 5 bases clipped from V and 3 bases from J, the junction kept 5 bases outside the gene matches. CDR3 residues: CASSPGGYYTEAFF. CDR3 coding DNA: TGTGCCAGCAGTCCAGGGGGCTATTACACTGAAGCTTTCTTT.

Only a few counts were recorded for this clonotype. The chain combines TRBV9 with TRBJ2-3; TRBD2 aligns across 7 bases. With 0 bases clipped from V and 6 bases from J, the junction kept 7 bases outside the gene matches. The CDR3 runs to 15 residues. Germline CDR1 is SGDLS and CDR2 is YYNGEE. The CDR3 sequence: CASSVASGVSDTQYF. DNA of the CDR3: TGTGCCAGCAGCGTAGCAAGCGGGGTATCGGATACGCAGTATTTT.

This clonotype was seen only once. This could be a read error, since a much larger clone is one nucleotide away. J is TRBJ2-7 and V is TRBV20-1; 11 bases agree with TRBD1. Looked up from germline, CDR1 is DFQATT and CDR2 is SNEGSKA (reference sequence). The CDR3 runs to 13 residues. The CDR3 DNA is TGCAGCACATCCGGGACAGGGGGCTACGAGCAGTACTTC. Its protein is CSTSGTGGYEQYF.

This chain joins TRBV7-2 and TRBJ2-7, with D maybe TRBD2 (6 bases). V dropped 6 bases and J dropped 0 bases, with 12 bases sitting between them. The germline gives CDR1 SGHTA, CDR2 FQGNSA. CDR3 size: 14 residues. The CDR3 sequence: CASSRDWSSYEQYF. The CDR3 bases are TGTGCCAGCAGTCGGGACTGGAGCTCCTACGAGCAGTACTTC.

There are many counts of this clonotype. The rearrangement joins TRBV7-2 to TRBJ2-4; D ambiguous. Germline-derived CDR1 and CDR2 are SGHTA and FQGNSA. Trimming removed 2 bases from V and 6 bases from J, with 8 bases in between. This CDR3 contains 13 residues. CDR3 coding DNA: TGTGCCAGCAGCTTACCGATCTCAAACATTCAGTACTTC. Translation gives CASSLPISNIQYF.

This clonotype was observed many times. The chain uses TRBV2 and TRBJ2-1; 10 nucleotides agree with TRBD2. The CDR3 extends over 16 amino acids. The trim removed 6 bases at V and 4 bases at J, leaving 9 bases unmatched. Germline CDR1 reads SNHLY; CDR2 reads FYNNEI. The CDR3: CASRLLTSGVYNEQFF. DNA for the CDR3: TGTGCCAGCAGACTCCTTACTAGCGGGGTATACAATGAGCAGTTCTTC.

This clonotype was detected ten times or more. The chain couples TRBV25-1 to TRBJ1-5; perhaps TRBD1 as D (5 bases). The V end lost 6 bases, the J end lost 4 bases, and 10 bases lay between the germline ends. Germline V gives CDR1 MGHDK, CDR2 SYGVNS. The CDR3 extends over 13 amino acids. The CDR3 here is CASRGTKNQPQHF. The CDR3 coding sequence is TGTGCCAGCAGGGGGACGAAGAATCAGCCCCAGCATTTT. Drawing the rest from reference TRBV25-1 and TRBJ1-5, the complete variable domain is EADIYQTPRYLVIGTGKKITLECSQTMGHDKMYWYQQDPGMELHLIHYSYGVNSTEKGDLSSESTVSRIRTEHFPLTLESARPSHTSQYLCASRGTKNQPQHFGDGTRLSIL.

V is TRBV7-2 and J is TRBJ2-3; 14 nucleotides match TRBD2. Germline values: CDR1 SGHTA, CDR2 FQGNSA. The CDR3 runs to 16 residues. J was trimmed by 6 bases and V by 1 base; bases with no gene match: 3. The CDR3 reads CASSLGLAGGPDTQYF. The CDR3 nucleotides are TGTGCCAGCAGCTTAGGACTAGCGGGAGGGCCGGATACGCAGTATTTT.

The table lists this clonotype with many counts. The rearrangement uses TRBV24-1 and TRBJ1-2, with D maybe TRBD1 (5 bases). With 4 bases removed from V and 8 bases from J, the gap between germline ends came to 13 bases. The CDR3 loop spans 13 amino acids. Per the germline V gene, CDR1 is KGHDR and CDR2 is SFDVKD. CDR3 amino acids: CATSETTGLGYTF. The DNA of the CDR3 is TGTGCCACCAGTGAAACAACAGGCTTGGGCTACACCTTC.

This clonotype was detected many times. V and J are TRBV20-1 and TRBJ2-1; 9 bases match TRBD2. Germline CDR1 is DFQATT and CDR2 is SNEGSKA (reference sequence). This CDR3 contains 16 residues. V dropped 0 bases and J dropped 2; count of bases not matched to a gene: 5. This CDR3 is CSARDPSGRTYNEQFF. CDR3 DNA sequence: TGCAGTGCTAGAGACCCAAGCGGGAGGACCTACAATGAGCAGTTCTTC.

This clonotype was counted between two and nine times. The chain joins TRBV11-2 to TRBJ2-5, with 12 bases matching TRBD2. CDR3 length: 18 residues. J gave up 2 bases and V 1 base, and 8 bases lay outside the gene matches. Germline V CDR1 and CDR2: SGHAT, FQNNGV. The CDR3 DNA reads as TGTGCCAGCAGCTTAGGTCGGACTAGCGGGATATCTCAAGAGACCCAGTACTTC. Residues: CASSLGRTSGISQETQYF.

This clonotype was recorded many times. CDR3 amino acids: CSATAQGRETQYF. CDR3 bases: TGCAGTGCTACTGCACAGGGTAGAGAGACCCAGTACTTC. This chain uses TRBV20-1 with TRBJ2-5, with a tentative D call TRBD1 (6 bases). Germline V CDR1 and CDR2: DFQATT, SNEGSKA (reference sequence). The CDR3 is 13 amino acids. V gave up 4 bases and J gave up 4 bases, with 13 bases separating them.